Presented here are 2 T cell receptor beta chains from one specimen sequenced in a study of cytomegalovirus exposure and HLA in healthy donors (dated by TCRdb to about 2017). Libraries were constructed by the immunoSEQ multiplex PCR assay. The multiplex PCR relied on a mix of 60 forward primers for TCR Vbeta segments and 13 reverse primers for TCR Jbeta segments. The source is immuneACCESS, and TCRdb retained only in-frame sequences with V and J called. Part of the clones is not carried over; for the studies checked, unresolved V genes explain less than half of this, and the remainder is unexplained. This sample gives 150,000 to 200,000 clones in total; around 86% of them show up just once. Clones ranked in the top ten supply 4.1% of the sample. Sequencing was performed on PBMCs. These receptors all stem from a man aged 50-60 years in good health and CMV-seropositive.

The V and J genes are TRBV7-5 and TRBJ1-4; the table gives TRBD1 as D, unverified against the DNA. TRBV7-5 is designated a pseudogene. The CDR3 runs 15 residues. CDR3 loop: CVRSYSGFPNEKLFF. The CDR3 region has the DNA TGTGTCAGAAGCTATTCAGGGTTTCCTAATGAAAAACTGTTTTTT.

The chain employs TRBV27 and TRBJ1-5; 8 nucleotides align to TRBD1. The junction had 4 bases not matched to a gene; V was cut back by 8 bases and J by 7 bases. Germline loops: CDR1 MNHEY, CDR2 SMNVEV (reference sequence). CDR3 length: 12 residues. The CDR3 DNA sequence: TGTGCCAGCGGACAGGGCAGACAGCCCCAGCATTTT. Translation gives CASGQGRQPQHF.